This record looks at one T cell receptor beta chain sequence and its context. The table came from immunoSEQ multiplex PCR; TCRdb's copy has only in-frame clones and leaves some out. Of roughly 34,000 clones in the sample, roughly 89% are singletons; the top ten hold 3.5%. Germline V gene data show CDR1 as SGHDT and CDR2 as YYEEEE. Trimming removed 4 bases at V and 0 bases at J, with 16 bases between. This CDR3 comprises 16 residues. The sample originates from a study of T cell changes during pregnancy in multiple sclerosis. This sequence joins TRBV5-6 and TRBJ1-1; no clear D gene. This clonotype was sampled from a female donor with multiple sclerosis, enrolled in a pregnancy study. The starting material was CD8+ T cells from peripheral blood mononuclear cells, obtained in the third trimester of pregnancy. The CDR3 is CASSLPRELMNTEAFF. The CDR3 DNA sequence: TGTGCCAGCAGCCTACCCCGGGAGCTCATGAACACTGAAGCTTTCTTT.